What follows are 21 T cell receptor beta chains derived from one specimen sequenced in a study of T cell repertoires in cytomegalovirus infection. MiXCR was run by TCRdb on the reads, yielding one entry per CDR3 protein. The sample holds over 150,000 distinct CDR3 sequences, approximately 18% seen once. What was sequenced was CD8+ T cells from PBMCs. These receptors originate from a human donor in good health (CMV status not recorded). Some clones in this sample may be carry-over from other donors' samples.

This clonotype was recorded many times. This chain links TRBV6-5 with TRBJ1-5; 8 nucleotides match TRBD1. The CDR3 sequence is 14 residues long. Germline V gene data show CDR1 as MNHEY and CDR2 as SVGAGI. V lost 6 bases to trimming and J lost 4 bases; unmatched junction nucleotides: 5. CDR3 amino acids: CASRRTGRNQPQHF. The CDR3 nucleotides are TGTGCCAGCAGGCGGACAGGGCGGAATCAGCCCCAGCATTTT.

The rearrangement links TRBV27 to TRBJ2-7; TRBD1 might be the D (6 bases). V lost 2 bases to trimming and J lost 6 bases, with 8 bases between them. The CDR3 sequence is 12 residues long. Germline V CDR1 and CDR2: MNHEY, SMNVEV (reference sequence). CDR3 residues: CASSLTRGEQYF. For the CDR3, the DNA is TGTGCCAGCAGTTTAACCAGGGGCGAGCAGTACTTC.

This clonotype was seen more than once but under ten times. The gene calls are TRBV7-2 and TRBJ2-1; possibly TRBD1 or TRBD2 for D (6 bases each). This CDR3 has 12 amino acids. Trimming cost V 5 bases and J 9 bases, with 11 bases left between them. CDR1 SGHTA and CDR2 FQGNSA come from the germline V gene. Here the CDR3 reads CASSEGGLEQFF. DNA of the CDR3: TGTGCCAGCAGCGAAGGGGGGCTTGAGCAGTTCTTC. Full variable domain (rest looked up from reference TRBV7-2 and TRBJ2-1): GAGVSQSPSNKVTEKGKDVELRCDPISGHTALYWYRQSLGQGLEFLIYFQGNSAPDKSGLPSDRFSAERTGGSVSTLTIQRTQQEDSAVYLCASSEGGLEQFFGPGTRLTVL.

This clonotype was observed a few times. The chain combines TRBV7-9 with TRBJ1-4, with 9 bases aligning to TRBD1. Trimming removed 5 bases from V and 8 bases from J; junction bases left unmatched: 12. CDR1 is SEHNR, CDR2 FQNEAQ, per germline (reference sequence). The CDR3 has 16 amino acids. The CDR3 coding sequence is TGTGCCAGCAGCCCTGCCACAGGGGGCTTACCGGAAAAACTGTTTTTT. Translated: CASSPATGGLPEKLFF.

Details on this clonotype: The junction departs from germline at one end; a sequencing error may be responsible. The rearrangement joins TRBV9 to TRBJ2-1, with a weak D call TRBD2 (6 bases). Germline lookup yields CDR1 SGDLS and CDR2 YYNGEE. This CDR3 is built from 14 residues. This chain's CDR3 is CASSGRDSHNEQFF. CDR3 nucleotides: TGTGCCAGCAGCGGCCGGGACTCCCACAATGAGCAGTTCTTC. The full variable domain, rest sourced from reference TRBV9 and TRBJ2-1, is DSGVTQTPKHLITATGQRVTLRCSPRSGDLSVYWYQQSLDQGLQFLIQYYNGEERAKGNILERFSAQQFPDLHSELNLSSLELGDSALYFCASSGRDSHNEQFFGPGTRLTVL.

The chain uses TRBV27 and TRBJ1-1, with D maybe TRBD1 (6 bases). In germline, CDR1 is MNHEY, CDR2 SMNVEV (reference sequence). Deletions cut 6 bases from V and 1 base from J, with 12 bases between. The CDR3 has 14 amino acids. CDR3: CASRRGVQNTEAFF. CDR3 nucleotides: TGTGCCAGCAGAAGGGGGGTGCAGAACACTGAAGCTTTCTTT.

This clonotype was seen more than once but under ten times. The chain uses TRBV12-3 or TRBV12-4 and TRBJ2-3; tentatively, D is TRBD1 or TRBD2 (6 bases each). This CDR3 spans 15 amino acids. The ends were cut back, 4 bases at V and 0 bases at J, with 11 bases in the middle. Here the CDR3 reads CASSSGARSTDTQYF. The CDR3 DNA is TGTGCCAGCAGTTCGGGGGCAAGAAGCACAGATACGCAGTATTTT.

The V and J genes are TRBV28 and TRBJ1-5, with D tentatively TRBD1 (5 bases). The ends were cut back, 5 bases at V and 6 bases at J, with 20 bases in the middle. The CDR3 has 16 amino acids. Germline lookup yields CDR1 MDHEN and CDR2 SYDVKM. CDR3 protein: CASSPGTTRIFQPQHF. CDR3 coding DNA: TGTGCCAGCAGTCCCGGGACTACTCGAATCTTTCAGCCCCAGCATTTT.

A remark on this clonotype: This is likely a read error, given that the CDR3 carries no conserved phenylalanine or tryptophan at its end. The chain couples TRBV12-3 or TRBV12-4 to TRBJ2-1; D remains ambiguous. CDR3 length: 15 residues. Deletions cut 2 bases from V and 2 bases from J, with 10 bases between. The CDR3 spells CASSLWRGAYNEQFL. CDR3 DNA sequence: TGTGCCAGCAGTTTATGGCGAGGCGCCTACAATGAGCAGTTCTTA.

The chain recombines TRBV2 with TRBJ2-7; 13 positions match TRBD2. Per the germline V gene, CDR1 is SNHLY and CDR2 is FYNNEI. With V trimmed by 5 bases and J by 5 bases, 6 bases remained unmatched. The CDR3 runs to 15 residues. The DNA of the CDR3 is TGTGCCAGCAGTCCCTGGACTAGCGGGGGTGACGAGCAGTACTTC. Translated, it gives CASSPWTSGGDEQYF.

This clonotype was observed many times. This sequence joins TRBV7-2 and TRBJ2-7, with 7 bases matching TRBD1. This CDR3 is 12 amino acids long. Germline lookup yields CDR1 SGHTA and CDR2 FQGNSA. The V segment lost 4 bases and the J segment 3 bases; nucleotides outside the gene matches: 0. The CDR3 bases are TGTGCCAGCAGCTGGGACAGCTACGAGCAGTACTTC. The encoded protein is CASSWDSYEQYF.

This chain links TRBV7-9 with TRBJ1-2; maybe TRBD1 (6 bases). The CDR3 covers 13 residues. CDR1 is SEHNR, CDR2 FQNEAQ, per germline (reference sequence). V was cut by 5 bases and J by 10 bases, with 17 bases left in between. The CDR3 sequence is CASSAPLQGAYTF. CDR3 DNA sequence: TGTGCCAGCAGCGCCCCCCTACAGGGAGCCTACACCTTC. The entire variable domain, with the rest obtained from reference TRBV7-9 and TRBJ1-2, is as follows: DTGVSQNPRHKITKRGQNVTFRCDPISEHNRLYWYRQTLGQGPEFLTYFQNEAQLEKSRLLSDRFSAERPKGSFSTLEIQRTEQGDSAMYLCASSAPLQGAYTFGSGTRLTVV.

This clonotype showed up just a few times. This chain uses TRBV7-2 with TRBJ2-7, with 7 bases fitting TRBD1. The CDR3 runs to 12 residues. The germline V gene has CDR1 SGHTA and CDR2 FQGNSA. The CDR3 DNA sequence: TGTGCTACGTTGGACAGGTACCACGAGCAGTACTTC. Its translation: CATLDRYHEQYF.

This clonotype was picked up a small number of times. The J gene is TRBJ1-1, the V gene TRBV12-3 or TRBV12-4; 7 bases are a match to TRBD1. Trimming took 6 bases from V and 1 from J; bases not matched to a gene: 11. This CDR3 spans 16 amino acids. The CDR3 bases are TGTGCCAGCAGCTCCCCGACAGGGTGGTGGAACACTGAAGCTTTCTTT. Encoded protein: CASSSPTGWWNTEAFF.

The V gene is TRBV19, the J gene TRBJ2-1; 10 bases agree with TRBD2. Trimming removed 0 bases from V and 7 bases from J; junction bases left unmatched: 9. The CDR3 spans 17 residues. CDR1 LNHDA and CDR2 SQIVND come from the germline V gene (reference sequence). CDR3 protein: CASSIDRELAGINEQFF. Here the CDR3 DNA reads TGTGCCAGTAGTATAGATCGAGAACTAGCGGGGATAAATGAGCAGTTCTTC.

This clonotype occurred a few times. Here the CDR3 reads CASSYSGVAEQFF. The CDR3 DNA reads TGTGCCAGCAGTTATTCCGGGGTAGCTGAGCAGTTCTTC. The gene calls are TRBV6-2 or TRBV6-3 and TRBJ2-1; maybe TRBD2 (5 bases). Trimming removed 3 bases from V and 9 bases from J, with 12 bases in between. In germline, CDR1 is MNHEY, CDR2 SVGEGT. The CDR3 contains 13 residues.

This clonotype was detected only a few times. This chain joins TRBV12-3 or TRBV12-4 and TRBJ2-1; D remains unclear. The CDR3 is made up of 14 amino acids. V was trimmed by 0 bases and J by 8 bases, leaving 11 bases between them. CDR3 coding DNA: TGTGCCAGCAGTTTAGCGAACAGCCGTGATGAGCAGTTCTTC. Translation gives CASSLANSRDEQFF.

The V call is TRBV6-6, the J call TRBJ1-5, with D possibly matching TRBD1 (5 bases). The CDR3 is 10 residues long. Trimming removed 9 bases from V and 6 bases from J, with 6 bases in between. Germline V gene lookup returns CDR1 MNHNY and CDR2 SVGAGI (reference sequence). The CDR3 loop reads CASGGQPQHF. The CDR3 DNA reads as TGTGCCAGTGGGGGTCAGCCCCAGCATTTT.

The chain is built from TRBV5-5 and TRBJ1-2; maybe TRBD1 (5 bases). V shed 4 bases and J shed 4 bases, with 20 bases lying between them. Germline V gene sequence: CDR1 SGHKS, CDR2 YYEKEE (reference sequence). The CDR3 spans 16 residues. CDR3 amino acids: CASSPIPLGTAYGYTF. The DNA of the CDR3 is TGTGCCAGCAGCCCCATACCCCTCGGGACCGCCTATGGCTACACCTTC.

This chain connects TRBV7-9 to TRBJ2-7; D not resolved. The germline V and J ends were trimmed by 10 bases and 3 bases, with 13 bases remaining between them. In germline, CDR1 is SEHNR, CDR2 FQNEAQ (reference sequence). This CDR3 contains 12 residues. This CDR3 reads CAIPKTSYEQYF. CDR3 nucleotides: TGTGCCATACCTAAGACCAGCTACGAGCAGTACTTC.

The chain has TRBV28 and TRBJ1-5; D call uncertain. CDR3 length: 16 residues. V dropped 2 bases and J dropped 0 bases, with 11 bases sitting between them. Germline-derived CDR1 and CDR2 are MDHEN and SYDVKM. CDR3 nucleotide sequence: TGTGCCAGCAGTTTAAGGCAGGTATATAGCAATCAGCCCCAGCATTTT. This translates into CASSLRQVYSNQPQHF.